This TCR beta chain was documented in a study of blood T cell repertoires in COVID-19. About the study: PBMCs, B-cell-depleted T cells, or T cells were the source of the cDNA or gDNA that made up the material.

Trimming stripped 6 bases from V and 4 bases from J, with 6 bases between. Germline V gives CDR1 SNHLY, CDR2 FYNNEI. The CDR3 consists of 12 residues. Ages ranged from 18 to 89 years, with residence in under 25 US areas. Original methodology: Researchers report that nucleated cell counts were estimated from reference gene primer amplification. Assay used: immunoSEQ multiplex PCR; TCRdb lists only in-frame clones, some missing. D and trimming were read from the DNA, whereas the V and J calls and clone size are those reported in that table. The sample has fewer than 250,000 clones, approximately 84% seen once.

The chain links TRBV2 to TRBJ2-2; D is ambiguous. The clonotype originates from a woman in her 30s who had recovered from COVID-19. Specimen: PBMCs or T cells enriched from blood (not recorded which). The CDR3 region has the DNA TGTGCCAGCAGCGCTAGCACCGGGGAGCTGTTTTTT. Its protein product is CASSASTGELFF.